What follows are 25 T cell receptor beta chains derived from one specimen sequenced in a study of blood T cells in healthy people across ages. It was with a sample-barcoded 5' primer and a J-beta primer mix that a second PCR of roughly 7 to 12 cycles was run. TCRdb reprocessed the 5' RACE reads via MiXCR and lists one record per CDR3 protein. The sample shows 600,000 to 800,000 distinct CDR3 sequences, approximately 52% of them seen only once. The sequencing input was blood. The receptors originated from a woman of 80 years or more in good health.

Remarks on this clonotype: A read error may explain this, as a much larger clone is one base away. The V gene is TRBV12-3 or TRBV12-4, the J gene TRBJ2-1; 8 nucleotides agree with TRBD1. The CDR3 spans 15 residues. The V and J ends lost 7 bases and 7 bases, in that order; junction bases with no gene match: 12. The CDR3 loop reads CASTPGGQGKNEQFF. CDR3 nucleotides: TGTGCCAGCACCCCTGGCGGACAGGGAAAAAATGAGCAGTTCTTC.

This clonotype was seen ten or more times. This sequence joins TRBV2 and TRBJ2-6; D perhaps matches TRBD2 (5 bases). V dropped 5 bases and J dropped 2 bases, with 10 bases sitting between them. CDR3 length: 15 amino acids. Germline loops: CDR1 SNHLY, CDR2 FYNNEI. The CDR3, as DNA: TGTGCCAGCAGTCTAGGGAGTACTGGGGCCAACGTCCTGACTTTC. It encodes CASSLGSTGANVLTF.

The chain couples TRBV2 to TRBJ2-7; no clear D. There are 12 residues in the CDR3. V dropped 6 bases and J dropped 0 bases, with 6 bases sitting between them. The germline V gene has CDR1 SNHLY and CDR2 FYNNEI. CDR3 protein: CASRETSYEQYF. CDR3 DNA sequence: TGTGCCAGCAGGGAAACCTCCTACGAGCAGTACTTC.

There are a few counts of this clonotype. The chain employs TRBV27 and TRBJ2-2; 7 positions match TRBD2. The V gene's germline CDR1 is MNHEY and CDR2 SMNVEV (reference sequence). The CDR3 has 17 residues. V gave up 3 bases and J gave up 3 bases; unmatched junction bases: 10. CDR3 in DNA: TGTGCCAGCAGTTTGGGGCTTGGCGGGGGATACACCGGGGAGCTGTTTTTT. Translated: CASSLGLGGGYTGELFF.

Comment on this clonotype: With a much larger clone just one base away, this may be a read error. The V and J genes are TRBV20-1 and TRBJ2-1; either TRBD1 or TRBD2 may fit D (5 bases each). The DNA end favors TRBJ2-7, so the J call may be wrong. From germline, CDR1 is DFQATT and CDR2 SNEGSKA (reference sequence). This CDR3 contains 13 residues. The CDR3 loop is CSARGDGYNEQYF. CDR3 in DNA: TGCAGTGCTAGAGGGGACGGATACAATGAGCAGTACTTC.

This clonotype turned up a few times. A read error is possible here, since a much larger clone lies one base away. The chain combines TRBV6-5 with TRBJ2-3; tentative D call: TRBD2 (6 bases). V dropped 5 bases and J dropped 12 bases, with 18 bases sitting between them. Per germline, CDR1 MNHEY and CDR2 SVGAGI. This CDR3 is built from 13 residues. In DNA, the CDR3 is TGTGCCAGCAGTCGACCCCCGGAGGGGCAACAGTATTTT. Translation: CASSRPPEGQQYF.

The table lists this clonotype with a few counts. The CDR3 protein is CASRNGANTGELFF. The CDR3 DNA follows: TGTGCCAGCCGTAATGGGGCGAACACCGGGGAGCTGTTTTTT. The V call is TRBV6-2 or TRBV6-3, the J call TRBJ2-2; D not resolved. The ends were cut back, 8 bases at V and 0 bases at J, with 10 bases in the middle. Germline CDR1 MNHEY, CDR2 SVGEGT. The CDR3 totals 14 residues.

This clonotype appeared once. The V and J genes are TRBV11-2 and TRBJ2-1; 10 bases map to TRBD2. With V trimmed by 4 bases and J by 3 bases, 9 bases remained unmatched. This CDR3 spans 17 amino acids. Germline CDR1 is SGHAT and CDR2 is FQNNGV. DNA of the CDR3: TGTGCCAGCAGCTCCCTACTCCTAGCGGGGGTCTACAATGAGCAGTTCTTC. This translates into CASSSLLLAGVYNEQFF.

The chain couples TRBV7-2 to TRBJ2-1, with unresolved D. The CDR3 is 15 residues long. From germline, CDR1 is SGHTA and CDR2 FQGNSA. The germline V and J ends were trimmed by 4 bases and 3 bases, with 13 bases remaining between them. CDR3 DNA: TGTGCCAGCAGCTCATCGTCATGGAACTACAATGAGCAGTTCTTC. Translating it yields CASSSSSWNYNEQFF.

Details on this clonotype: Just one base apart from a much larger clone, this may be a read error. The CDR3 DNA reads TGTGCCAGCAGTTTTCGCAGGACACTCAATGAGCAGTACTTC. This sequence encodes CASSFRRTLNEQYF. The gene calls are TRBV12-3 or TRBV12-4 and TRBJ2-5; a weak D match, TRBD1 (5 bases). The CDR3 totals 14 residues. The ends were cut back, 3 bases at V and 11 bases at J, with 19 bases in the middle.

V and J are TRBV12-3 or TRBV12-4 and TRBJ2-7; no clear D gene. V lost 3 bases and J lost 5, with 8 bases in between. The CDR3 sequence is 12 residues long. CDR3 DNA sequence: TGTGCCAGCAGTTTGATAGCCCACGAGCAGTACTTC. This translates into CASSLIAHEQYF.

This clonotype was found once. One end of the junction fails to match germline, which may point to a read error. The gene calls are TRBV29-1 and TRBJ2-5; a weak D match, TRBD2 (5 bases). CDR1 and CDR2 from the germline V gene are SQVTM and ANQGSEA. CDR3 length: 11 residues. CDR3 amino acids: CSVRVGETQYF. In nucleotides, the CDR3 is TGCAGCGTTAGGGTGGGAGAGACACAGTACTTC. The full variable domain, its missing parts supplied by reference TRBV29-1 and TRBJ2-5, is SAVISQKPSRDICQRGTSLTIQCQVDSQVTMMFWYRQQPGQSLTLIATANQGSEATYESGFVIDKFPISRPNLTFSTLTVSNMSPEDSSIYLCSVRVGETQYFGPGTRLLVL.

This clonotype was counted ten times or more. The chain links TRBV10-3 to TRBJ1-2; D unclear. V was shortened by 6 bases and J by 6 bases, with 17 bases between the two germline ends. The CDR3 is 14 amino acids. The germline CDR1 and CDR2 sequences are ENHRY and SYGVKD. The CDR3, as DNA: TGTGCCATCAGGTTACAGCCCCCCGGGGATGGCTACACCTTC. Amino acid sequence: CAIRLQPPGDGYTF.

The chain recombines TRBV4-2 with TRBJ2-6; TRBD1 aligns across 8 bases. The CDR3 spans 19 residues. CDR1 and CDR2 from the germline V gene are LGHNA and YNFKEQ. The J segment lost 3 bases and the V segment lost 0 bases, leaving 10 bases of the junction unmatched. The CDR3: CASSQEGGQGYFGANVLTF. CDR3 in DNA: TGTGCCAGCAGCCAAGAAGGCGGACAGGGCTACTTTGGGGCCAACGTCCTGACTTTC.

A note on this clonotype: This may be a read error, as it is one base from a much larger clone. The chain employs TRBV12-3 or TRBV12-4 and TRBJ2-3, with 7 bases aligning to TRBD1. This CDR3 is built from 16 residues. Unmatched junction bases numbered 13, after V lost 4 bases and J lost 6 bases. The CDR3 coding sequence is TGTGCCAGCAGTTACCCGGGACAGACCCCCGTGGATACGCAGTATTTT. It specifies CASSYPGQTPVDTQYF.

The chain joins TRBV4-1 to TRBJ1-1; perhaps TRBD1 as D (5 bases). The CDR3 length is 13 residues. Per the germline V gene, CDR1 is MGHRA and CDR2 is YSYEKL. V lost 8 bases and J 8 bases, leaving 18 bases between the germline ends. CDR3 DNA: TGCGCCAGCGGCGGGGCACAGGATCGAGAAGCTTTCTTT. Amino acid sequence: CASGGAQDREAFF.

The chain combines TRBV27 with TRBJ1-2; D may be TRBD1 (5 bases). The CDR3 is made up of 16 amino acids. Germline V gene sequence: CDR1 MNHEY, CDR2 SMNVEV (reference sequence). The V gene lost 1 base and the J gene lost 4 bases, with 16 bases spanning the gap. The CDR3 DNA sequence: TGTGCCAGCAGTTTATATCGGCAGGGAGGGGTCTATGGCTACACCTTC. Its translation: CASSLYRQGGVYGYTF.

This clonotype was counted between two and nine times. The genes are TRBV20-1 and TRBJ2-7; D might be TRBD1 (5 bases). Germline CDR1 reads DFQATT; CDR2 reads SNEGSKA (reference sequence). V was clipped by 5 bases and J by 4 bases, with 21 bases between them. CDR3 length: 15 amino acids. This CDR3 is CSAGTIPDKGYEQYF. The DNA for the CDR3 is TGCAGTGCTGGTACCATACCGGACAAGGGTTACGAGCAGTACTTC.

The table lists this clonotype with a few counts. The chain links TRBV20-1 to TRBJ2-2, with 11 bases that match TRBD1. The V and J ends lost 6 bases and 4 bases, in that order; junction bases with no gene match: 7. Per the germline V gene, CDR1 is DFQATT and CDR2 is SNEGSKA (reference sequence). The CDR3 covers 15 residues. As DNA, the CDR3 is TGCAGTGCGGCTCCTGGGACAGGGGGCACCGGGGAGCTGTTTTTT. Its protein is CSAAPGTGGTGELFF.

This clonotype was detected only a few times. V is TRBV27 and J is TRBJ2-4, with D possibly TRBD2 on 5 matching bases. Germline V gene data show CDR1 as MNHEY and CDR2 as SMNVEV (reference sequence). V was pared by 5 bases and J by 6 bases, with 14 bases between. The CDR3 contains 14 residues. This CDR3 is CASSVAPRGNIQYF. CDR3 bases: TGTGCCAGCAGTGTGGCCCCCCGGGGAAACATTCAGTACTTC.

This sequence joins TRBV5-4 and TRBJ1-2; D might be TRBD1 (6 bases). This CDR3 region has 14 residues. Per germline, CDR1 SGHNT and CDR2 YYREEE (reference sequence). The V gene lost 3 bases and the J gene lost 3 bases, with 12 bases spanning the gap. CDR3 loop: CASSSQQGHYGYTF. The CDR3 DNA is TGTGCCAGCAGCTCCCAACAGGGACACTATGGCTACACCTTC. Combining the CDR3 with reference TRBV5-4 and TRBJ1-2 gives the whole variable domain ETGVTQSPTHLIKTRGQQVTLRCSSQSGHNTVSWYQQALGQGPQFIFQYYREEENGRGNFPPRFSGLQFPNYSSELNVNALELDDSALYLCASSSQQGHYGYTFGSGTRLTVV.

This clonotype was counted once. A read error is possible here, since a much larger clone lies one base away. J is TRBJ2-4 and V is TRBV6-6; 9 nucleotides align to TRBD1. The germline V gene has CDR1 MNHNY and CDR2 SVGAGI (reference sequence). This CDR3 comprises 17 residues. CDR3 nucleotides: TGTGCCTGCAGTCCCGGGACAGGGTGCCTAGCCAAAAACATTCAGTACTTC. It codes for CACSPGTGCLAKNIQYF.

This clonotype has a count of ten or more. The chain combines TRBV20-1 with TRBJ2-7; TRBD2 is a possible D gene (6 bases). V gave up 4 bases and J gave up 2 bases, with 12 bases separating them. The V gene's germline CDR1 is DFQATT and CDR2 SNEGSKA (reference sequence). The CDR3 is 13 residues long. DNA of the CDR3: TGCAGTGCTAAGGAGGGTCCGACCTACGAGCAGTACTTC. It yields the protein CSAKEGPTYEQYF.

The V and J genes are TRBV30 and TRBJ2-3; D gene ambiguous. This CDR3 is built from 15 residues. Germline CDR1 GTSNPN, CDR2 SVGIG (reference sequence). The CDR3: CATAFHSASTDTQYF. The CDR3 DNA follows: TGTGCGACGGCCTTCCACTCAGCTAGCACAGATACGCAGTATTTT.

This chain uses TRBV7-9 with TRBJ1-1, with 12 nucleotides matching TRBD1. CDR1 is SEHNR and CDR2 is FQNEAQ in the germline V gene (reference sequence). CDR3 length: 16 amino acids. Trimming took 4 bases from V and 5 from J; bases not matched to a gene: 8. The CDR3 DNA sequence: TGTGCCAGCAGCTGGGGGACAGGGGGCGCGGGGACTGAAGCTTTCTTT. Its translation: CASSWGTGGAGTEAFF.